This is a list of T cell receptor beta chains from one sample in a study of brain T cells in children with intractable seizures. Clones were read by immunoSEQ multiplex PCR, and TCRdb kept only the in-frame ones, dropping some. Found here are about 320,000 clones, 93% of them singletons; the top ten hold approximately 5%. This specimen was peripheral blood, taken approximately 5 months after surgery. These receptors all stem from a boy in the first two years of life with tuberous sclerosis and intractable seizures. Each CDR3 is given with its conserved first and last residue. The D gene is left open where the match is weak. For some rows the clone size is stated as once, few or many, or as a class when expanded; others skip it.

J: TRBJ2-2
V: TRBV10-3
D: NA
size: NA
DNA: TGTGCCACCGGAACTTTGGCTCGGGAGACAAACACCGGGGAGCTGTTTTTT
CDR3: CATGTLARETNTGELFF

J: TRBJ1-6
V: TRBV3-1/TRBV3-2
D: TRBD1
size: NA
DNA: TGTGCCAGCAGCCCGTCGGACAGGCCCCACAGAATCCTCCACTTT
CDR3: CASSPSDRPHRILHF

J: TRBJ1-1
V: TRBV9
D: TRBD1
size: NA
DNA: TGTGCCAGCTTGGGACAGGGGGGGAAGAACACTGAAGCTTTCTTT
CDR3: CASLGQGGKNTEAFF

J: TRBJ2-2
V: TRBV5-1
D: NA
size: NA
DNA: TGCGCCAGCAGCTTTGGGGGGACTTTCAACACCGGGGAGCTGTTTTTT
CDR3: CASSFGGTFNTGELFF

J: TRBJ1-1
V: TRBV7-9
D: NA
size: NA
DNA: TGTGCCAGCAGCTTATTCCACGGTGGGACTGAAGCTTTCTTT
CDR3: CASSLFHGGTEAFF

J: TRBJ2-7
V: TRBV5-8
D: NA
size: NA
DNA: TGTGCCAGCAGCTTGCCCACTCTCCACGAGCAGTACTTC
CDR3: CASSLPTLHEQYF

J: TRBJ2-7
V: TRBV30
D: NA
size: NA
DNA: TGTGCCTGGAGTGCCCCGGGAGCTTGGTCGTACGAGCAGTACTTC
CDR3: CAWSAPGAWSYEQYF

J: TRBJ1-1
V: TRBV5-6
D: NA
size: NA
DNA: TGTGCCAGCAGCCTGGTAGGTGGGCGGAACACTGAAGCTTTCTTT
CDR3: CASSLVGGRNTEAFF

J: TRBJ2-2
V: TRBV7-6
D: NA
size: once
DNA: TGTGCCAGCAGCTTAGTCCACAGGAGCTTAGCCACCGTAGCGAACACCGGGGAGCTGTTTTTT
CDR3: CASSLVHRSLATVANTGELFF

J: TRBJ2-7
V: TRBV2
D: NA
size: once
DNA: TGTGCCAGCAGTGATTGGGCGTCAGAGTACGAGCAGTACTTC
CDR3: CASSDWASEYEQYF